The 14 T cell receptor beta chains below all came from one sample that was sequenced in a study of control samples from healthy donors and cancer patients. TCRdb's copy holds only in-frame clones and misses some; the assay was immunoSEQ multiplex PCR. The sample gives 150,000 to 180,000 clones, 94% of which show up once; approximately 5.5% is in the top ten. Specimen: blood. The receptors come from a man in his forties or fifties in good health.

This clone occurred once. The rearrangement uses TRBV29-1 and TRBJ1-1, with a possible D match to TRBD1 (6 bases). The CDR3 runs to 11 residues. The germline CDR1 and CDR2 sequences are SQVTM and ANQGSEA. Trimming shortened V by 7 bases and J by 5 bases, and 11 bases separated the two germline ends. The CDR3 loop is CSAQGRTEAFF. CDR3 nucleotides: TGCAGCGCACAGGGAAGAACTGAAGCTTTCTTT.

The chain couples TRBV2 to TRBJ1-6; D may be TRBD1 (5 bases). The germline gives CDR1 SNHLY, CDR2 FYNNEI. Trimming cost V 4 bases and J 10 bases, with 14 bases left between them. This CDR3 has 14 amino acids. The CDR3 coding sequence is TGTGCCAGCAGTGTACAAGGGGTCGGATCACCCCTCCACTTT. Residues: CASSVQGVGSPLHF.

CDR3 DNA: TGCGCCAGCAGTTCAACAGGGGACAGCAGCAATCAGCCCCAGCATTTT. It translates to CASSSTGDSSNQPQHF. The genes are TRBV10-2 and TRBJ1-5; 7 bases agree with TRBD1. Germline values: CDR1 WSHSY, CDR2 SAAADI. J gave up 1 base and V 5 bases, and 8 bases lay outside the gene matches. The length of the CDR3 is 16 residues.

This clone showed up just a few times. CDR3 region: CASSAVGRGESPLHF. CDR3 bases: TGCGCCAGCAGCGCTGTAGGTAGGGGAGAGTCACCCCTCCACTTT. This chain joins TRBV5-1 and TRBJ1-6; tentative D call: TRBD1 (5 bases). Trimming removed 4 bases from V and 10 bases from J, with 18 bases in between. Germline V gene lookup returns CDR1 SGHRS and CDR2 YFSETQ. The CDR3 is made up of 15 amino acids.

This chain joins TRBV30 and TRBJ1-3; no definite D call. The V and J ends lost 3 bases and 0 bases respectively, with 9 bases between them. Germline loops: CDR1 GTSNPN, CDR2 SVGIG (reference sequence). The CDR3 sequence is 14 residues long. The CDR3 nucleotides are TGTGCCTGGAGCGTATCCCGCTCTGGAAACACCATATATTTT. Its protein is CAWSVSRSGNTIYF.

The J gene is TRBJ1-1, the V gene TRBV5-6, with D unclear. Trimming shortened V by 3 bases and J by 7 bases, and 7 bases separated the two germline ends. The CDR3 runs to 11 residues. Per the germline V gene, CDR1 is SGHDT and CDR2 is YYEEEE. For the CDR3, the DNA is TGTGCCAGCAGCTCCGGAAGTGAAGCTTTCTTT. This sequence encodes CASSSGSEAFF.

The chain joins TRBV11-2 to TRBJ2-1; 14 positions match TRBD2. V lost 4 bases and J lost 6; bases outside the gene matches: 2. Germline lookup yields CDR1 SGHAT and CDR2 FQNNGV. The CDR3 contains 15 residues. DNA of the CDR3: TGTGCCAGCAGCTGGACTAGCGGGGGGACCAATGAGCAGTTCTTC. Translating it yields CASSWTSGGTNEQFF.

The chain is built from TRBV5-4 and TRBJ1-3; D is unresolved. This CDR3 is 14 amino acids long. Trimming cost V 5 bases and J 4 bases, with 13 bases left between them. The germline V gene has CDR1 SGHNT and CDR2 YYREEE (reference sequence). DNA for the CDR3: TGTGCCAGCAGTCAGGATGGACTCGGAAACACCATATATTTT. It encodes CASSQDGLGNTIYF.

J is TRBJ1-4 and V is TRBV6-1, with D unresolved. In germline, CDR1 is MNHNS, CDR2 SASEGT. The CDR3 consists of 12 residues. Trimming pared 1 base from V and 14 bases from J, leaving 11 bases between. The CDR3 DNA sequence: TGTGCCAGCAGTGAAGGTACTAGGGCCCTGTTTTTT. Its protein product is CASSEGTRALFF.

The chain employs TRBV7-9 and TRBJ1-2, with D possibly being TRBD1 (5 bases). The CDR3 is 15 residues long. Germline V CDR1 and CDR2: SEHNR, FQNEAQ (reference sequence). Deletions cut 4 bases from V and 6 bases from J, with 18 bases between. The CDR3 DNA reads TGTGCCAGCAGCTCTGCCGGGGCAGGGCTTCATGGCTACACCTTC. It is translated as CASSSAGAGLHGYTF.

The chain recombines TRBV6-6 with TRBJ1-5; 7 nucleotides agree with TRBD1. V dropped 5 bases and J dropped 1; count of bases not matched to a gene: 14. The CDR3 has 18 amino acids. The germline V gene encodes CDR1 MNHNY and CDR2 SVGAGI (reference sequence). CDR3 bases: TGTGCCAGCAGTCTCGCACAGGGGAGTGCGAGCAGCAATCAGCCCCAGCATTTT. Protein: CASSLAQGSASSNQPQHF.

This clone was observed once. The CDR3, as DNA: TGTGCCAGCAGACGACCCGGACAGAACTATGGCTACACCTTC. Translation gives CASRRPGQNYGYTF. The rearrangement joins TRBV27 to TRBJ1-2, with D perhaps TRBD1 (6 bases). CDR3 length equals 14 residues. Germline V lookup: CDR1 MNHEY, CDR2 SMNVEV (reference sequence). V lost 6 bases and J lost 2, with 13 bases in between.

The chain links TRBV19 to TRBJ2-1; the match to TRBD1 covers 9 bases. Trimming at V came to 4 bases and at J to 2 bases, leaving 6 bases not matched to a gene. The CDR3 has 16 amino acids. Germline lookup yields CDR1 LNHDA and CDR2 SQIVND (reference sequence). The CDR3 sequence: CASSNPGQGPYNEQFF. CDR3 in DNA: TGTGCCAGTAGTAACCCGGGACAGGGACCCTACAATGAGCAGTTCTTC.

This chain uses TRBV28 with TRBJ2-1, with 7 bases identical to TRBD1. J lost 2 bases, V lost 7 bases, and 5 bases had no gene match. The germline V gene has CDR1 MDHEN and CDR2 SYDVKM. This CDR3 region has 14 residues. CDR3 sequence reads: CASTPTGPYNEQFF. CDR3 bases: TGTGCCAGCACCCCGACAGGGCCCTACAATGAGCAGTTCTTC.